The rows below give T cell receptor beta chains drawn from one sample of a study of cytomegalovirus exposure and HLA in healthy donors. Assay used: immunoSEQ multiplex PCR; TCRdb lists only in-frame clones, some missing. The top ten hold less than 2% of the sample, which has some 270,000 clones, 80% to 95% seen once. Sequenced material: PBMCs. Receptor source: a girl aged 2 to 10 in good health and CMV-seronegative. The CDR3 runs from the conserved cysteine through the conserved F or W. D genes are given only for firm matches. Size is stated for part of the rows, as once, few or many counts, or as a class when the clone is expanded.

clone_size: .
v_call: TRBV30
d_call: .
j_call: TRBJ2-2
cdr3_nt: TGTGCCTGGAGTAAAGGGGCCGGGGAGCTGTTTTTT
cdr3_aa: CAWSKGAGELFF

clone_size: .
v_call: TRBV5-4
d_call: .
j_call: TRBJ1-3
cdr3_nt: TGTGCCAGCAGCCTACAGGGTGTCTCTGGAAACACCATATATTTT
cdr3_aa: CASSLQGVSGNTIYF

clone_size: .
v_call: TRBV11-2
d_call: TRBD2
j_call: TRBJ2-6
cdr3_nt: TGTGCCAGCAGCTTAGATCGGTTCGGGAGGGCCGCTGGGGCCAACGTCCTGACTTTC
cdr3_aa: CASSLDRFGRAAGANVLTF

clone_size: .
v_call: TRBV2
d_call: TRBD1
j_call: TRBJ1-5
cdr3_nt: TGTGCCAGCAGAGGGGACAGGGGGAGTCAGCCCCAGCATTTT
cdr3_aa: CASRGDRGSQPQHF

clone_size: .
v_call: TRBV28
d_call: .
j_call: TRBJ2-3
cdr3_nt: TGTGCCAGCAGTTTATCCAGGGCGAGCACAGATACGCAGTATTTT
cdr3_aa: CASSLSRASTDTQYF

clone_size: .
v_call: TRBV27
d_call: TRBD2
j_call: TRBJ2-7
cdr3_nt: TGTGCCAGCAGTACACCGACTAGCGGGAGATACGAGCAGTACTTC
cdr3_aa: CASSTPTSGRYEQYF

clone_size: .
v_call: TRBV19
d_call: .
j_call: TRBJ2-1
cdr3_nt: TGTGCCAGTCGACCTAGCCCTTCCTACAATGAGCAGTTCTTC
cdr3_aa: CASRPSPSYNEQFF

clone_size: .
v_call: TRBV11-2
d_call: .
j_call: TRBJ1-5
cdr3_nt: TGTGCCAGCAGCTTAGAGAGCCCGGGACACAATCAGCCCCAGCATTTT
cdr3_aa: CASSLESPGHNQPQHF

clone_size: .
v_call: TRBV27
d_call: .
j_call: TRBJ1-1
cdr3_nt: TGTGCCAGCAGTTTATCGGTCAACACGAACACTGAAGCTTTCTTT
cdr3_aa: CASSLSVNTNTEAFF

clone_size: .
v_call: TRBV29-1
d_call: TRBD2
j_call: TRBJ2-5
cdr3_nt: TGCAGCGTTGGGACTAGCAGGTTCCAAGAGACCCAGTACTTC
cdr3_aa: CSVGTSRFQETQYF

clone_size: .
v_call: TRBV5-4
d_call: .
j_call: TRBJ1-1
cdr3_nt: TGTGCCAGCAGCTTGGTTTCGGTGACACCCAACACTGAAGCTTTCTTT
cdr3_aa: CASSLVSVTPNTEAFF

clone_size: .
v_call: TRBV5-1
d_call: TRBD2
j_call: TRBJ2-5
cdr3_nt: TGCGCCAGCAGCTTAGAGCGGGAGTTTGCCCAGTACTTC
cdr3_aa: CASSLEREFAQYF

clone_size: once
v_call: TRBV6-5
d_call: .
j_call: TRBJ2-3
cdr3_nt: TGTGCCAGCAGTTACTCGGGAGGTATAACAACAGATACGCAGTATTTT
cdr3_aa: CASSYSGGITTDTQYF

clone_size: .
v_call: TRBV5-1
d_call: TRBD2
j_call: TRBJ2-5
cdr3_nt: TGCGCCAGCAGCCCCCGGGGGGGAGAGACCCAGTACTTC
cdr3_aa: CASSPRGGETQYF